Reported below is one T cell receptor (beta chain). This sample was included in a study of tumor-infiltrating lymphocytes in primary liver carcinoma. Across the study: All patients, whether men or women, fell within 30 to 69 years of age. Tumors were staged T1-T3 N0M0 and measured about 4.2 to 10 cm across.

A primer in the constant region served to generate TCR beta cDNA from 500 to 600 ng of total RNA. It was through three nested multiplex PCR rounds of slightly modified ARM-PCR that TCR beta libraries arose. Investigators reported that the first two PCR rounds, at about 11 cycles each, used TRBV1-TRBV30 forward primers with a C-beta reverse primer. In TCRdb, the multiplex PCR reads were re-called with MiXCR into one record per CDR3 protein. The sample contains approximately 80,000 distinct CDR3 sequences, 69% of which appear only once. Trimming pared 5 bases from V and 3 bases from J, leaving 3 bases between. The CDR3 spans 11 residues. Germline lookup yields CDR1 MNHNS and CDR2 SASEGT. The study co-extracted DNA and RNA from approximately 20-30 mg of unsorted bulk tissue.

The sample taken for sequencing was tumor-adjacent normal liver tissue. This TCR derives from a middle-aged man with primary liver carcinoma and hepatitis B virus infection. This chain uses TRBV6-1 with TRBJ2-3, with D unresolved. As DNA, the CDR3 is TGTGCCAGCAGTCAAACAGATACGCAGTATTTT. As protein: CASSQTDTQYF.